These 27 T cell receptor beta chains were all obtained from the same sample, sequenced in a study of blood T cell repertoires in COVID-19. Measured with immunoSEQ multiplex PCR; TCRdb has only the in-frame clones, and not every one. The data contain 200,000 to 250,000 clones, roughly 80% of them singletons. Source material: peripheral blood. Receptors originate from an elderly woman with active or convalescent COVID-19.

This chain connects TRBV30 to TRBJ1-5; D is unclear. Trimming removed 1 base from V and 4 bases from J, with 20 bases in between. The CDR3 sequence is 17 residues long. Germline V gives CDR1 GTSNPN, CDR2 SVGIG (reference sequence). In DNA form, the CDR3 reads TGTGCCTGGAGTGGCGACCGAATTTCGGGGTTTAATCAGCCCCAGCATTTT. Protein sequence: CAWSGDRISGFNQPQHF.

The gene calls are TRBV13 and TRBJ1-1; D is undetermined. The CDR3 runs to 17 residues. V dropped 4 bases and J dropped 0 bases, with 18 bases sitting between them. CDR1 PRHDT and CDR2 FYEKMQ come from the germline V gene (reference sequence). The CDR3 is CASSSSGQVNMNTEAFF. CDR3 bases: TGTGCCAGCAGCTCCAGCGGGCAGGTGAACATGAACACTGAAGCTTTCTTT.

On this clone itself: The sample carries other DNA sequences with the same CDR3. This chain uses TRBV5-4 with TRBJ2-2; 9 bases fit TRBD2. CDR1 is SGHNT, CDR2 YYREEE, per germline (reference sequence). Trimming at V came to 0 bases and at J to 2 bases, leaving 2 bases not matched to a gene. CDR3 length: 16 amino acids. CDR3 bases: TGTGCCAGCAGCTTGGGGCTAGCGGGAAACACCGGGGAGCTGTTTTTT. Translation: CASSLGLAGNTGELFF.

The rearrangement uses TRBV7-6 and TRBJ1-6; 12 nucleotides agree with TRBD1. J lost 7 bases, V lost 3 bases, and 4 bases had no gene match. This CDR3 spans 16 amino acids. Germline CDR1 and CDR2: SGHVS and FNYEAQ. This chain's CDR3 is CASSLGTGGSNSPLHF. The CDR3 DNA sequence: TGTGCCAGCAGCTTGGGGACAGGGGGCTCAAATTCACCCCTCCACTTT.

V gene TRBV5-4 combines with J gene TRBJ2-7; the match to TRBD1 covers 7 bases. V shed 2 bases, J shed 3 bases, and the junction held 2 bases outside the gene matches. The germline gives CDR1 SGHNT, CDR2 YYREEE (reference sequence). The CDR3 is made up of 13 amino acids. CDR3 sequence reads: CASSFPGGYEQYF. CDR3 DNA: TGTGCCAGCAGCTTCCCAGGGGGCTACGAGCAGTACTTC.

V is TRBV4-3 and J is TRBJ2-1, with 9 bases fitting TRBD1. V shed 4 bases, J shed 6 bases, and the junction held 19 bases outside the gene matches. Looked up from germline, CDR1 is LGHNA and CDR2 is YSLEER. The CDR3 spans 19 residues. The CDR3 sequence: CASSRKRLLTGGSGNEQFF. The DNA for the CDR3 is TGCGCCAGCAGCCGGAAACGGCTACTCACAGGGGGCTCAGGCAATGAGCAGTTCTTC.

The chain recombines TRBV10-3 with TRBJ2-1, with TRBD1 as a possible D gene (5 bases). The V and J ends lost 3 bases and 3 bases respectively, with 9 bases between them. The CDR3 is made up of 14 amino acids. The germline V gene encodes CDR1 ENHRY and CDR2 SYGVKD. This CDR3 reads CAISDREGYNEQFF. The CDR3 DNA is TGTGCCATCAGTGACAGGGAAGGCTACAATGAGCAGTTCTTC.

The chain uses TRBV5-1 and TRBJ2-6; a weak D match, TRBD2 (5 bases). The CDR3 extends over 16 amino acids. Germline lookup yields CDR1 SGHRS and CDR2 YFSETQ. V lost 4 bases and J lost 3, with 14 bases in between. CDR3 sequence: CASSEGRGLGANVLTF. The CDR3 region has the DNA TGCGCCAGCAGCGAAGGACGGGGTCTTGGGGCCAACGTCCTGACTTTC.

The chain joins TRBV5-1 to TRBJ1-2; D ambiguous. V was cut by 3 bases and J by 5 bases, with 11 bases left in between. The CDR3 is 13 amino acids. Germline V lookup: CDR1 SGHRS, CDR2 YFSETQ. The CDR3 is CASSYGPGYGYTF. The CDR3 region has the DNA TGCGCCAGCAGCTATGGGCCGGGATATGGCTACACCTTC. The variable domain in full, completed from reference TRBV5-1 and TRBJ1-2, reads KAGVTQTPRYLIKTRGQQVTLSCSPISGHRSVSWYQQTPGQGLQFLFEYFSETQRNKGNFPGRFSGRQFSNSRSEMNVSTLELGDSALYLCASSYGPGYGYTFGSGTRLTVV.

The chain combines TRBV7-2 with TRBJ2-7, with TRBD2 matching over 12 bases. Germline V gene data show CDR1 as SGHTA and CDR2 as FQGNSA. CDR3 size: 15 residues. V trimming: 5 bases; J trimming: 4 bases; junction bases outside the gene matches: 6. The CDR3 loop is CASSPTSGGTYEQYF. The CDR3 coding sequence is TGTGCCAGCAGCCCTACTAGCGGGGGGACTTACGAGCAGTACTTC.

The chain recombines TRBV5-1 with TRBJ1-1; D unclear. CDR1 SGHRS and CDR2 YFSETQ come from the germline V gene. CDR3 length: 13 residues. Trimming took off 1 base at V and 7 bases at J, with 11 bases between the two ends. The CDR3 region has the DNA TGCGCCAGCAGCTTGAGTCCACTGGTTGAAGCTTTCTTT. It is translated as CASSLSPLVEAFF.

The chain has TRBV28 and TRBJ1-5, with a tentative D call TRBD1 (5 bases). Trimming took off 8 bases at V and 7 bases at J, with 18 bases between the two ends. Germline-derived CDR1 and CDR2 are MDHEN and SYDVKM. The CDR3 extends over 14 amino acids. The CDR3 sequence: CASSHGTLKQPQHF. CDR3 sequence (DNA): TGTGCCAGCTCCCACGGGACTTTGAAGCAGCCCCAGCATTTT.

The chain recombines TRBV9 with TRBJ2-7, with D uncertain. This CDR3 is 13 amino acids long. Germline assignment: CDR1 SGDLS and CDR2 YYNGEE. Trimming shortened V by 4 bases and J by 0 bases, and 8 bases separated the two germline ends. CDR3: CASSPHSSYEQYF. The DNA for the CDR3 is TGTGCCAGCAGCCCCCACAGCTCCTACGAGCAGTACTTC.

The V and J genes are TRBV7-8 and TRBJ2-1, with 8 bases that match TRBD1. Trimming cost V 6 bases and J 5 bases; bases outside gene matches: 9. The CDR3 has 15 residues. The germline gives CDR1 SGHVS, CDR2 FQNEAQ. CDR3 in amino acids: CASRKGQGGHNEQFF. Written as DNA, the CDR3 is TGTGCCAGCAGGAAAGGACAGGGTGGCCACAATGAGCAGTTCTTC.

This clone was counted only a few times. The rearrangement uses TRBV2 and TRBJ2-5; D might be TRBD1 (5 bases). The CDR3 sequence is 11 residues long. Germline loops: CDR1 SNHLY, CDR2 FYNNEI. V lost 8 bases to trimming and J lost 14 bases, with 18 bases between them. CDR3 sequence reads: CASYYIPRTYF. DNA for the CDR3: TGTGCCAGCTATTATATACCGAGGACATACTTC.

The chain recombines TRBV2 with TRBJ2-4, with TRBD2 matching over 14 bases. Trimming removed 5 bases from V and 3 bases from J; junction bases left unmatched: 15. Per the germline V gene, CDR1 is SNHLY and CDR2 is FYNNEI. The CDR3 runs 20 residues. The CDR3 loop is CASSPKMGLAGVGVKNIQYF. DNA of the CDR3: TGTGCCAGCAGTCCTAAAATGGGACTAGCGGGAGTAGGGGTCAAAAACATTCAGTACTTC. Complete variable domain (other parts from reference TRBV2 and TRBJ2-4): EPEVTQTPSHQVTQMGQEVILRCVPISNHLYFYWYRQILGQKVEFLVSFYNNEISEKSEIFDDQFSVERPDGSNFTLKIRSTKLEDSAMYFCASSPKMGLAGVGVKNIQYFGAGTRLSVL.

This clone has only a few counts. CDR3 bases: TGTGCCAGCAGCTTTCCCGGGACTAGCGGGGCGAACACCGGGGAGCTGTTTTTT. It translates to CASSFPGTSGANTGELFF. The chain has TRBV5-4 and TRBJ2-2, with 13 bases fitting TRBD2. The ends lost 2 bases at V and 0 bases at J; junction bases unmatched: 4. The CDR3 consists of 18 residues. Germline V gene sequence: CDR1 SGHNT, CDR2 YYREEE (reference sequence).

This rearrangement joins TRBV7-8 to TRBJ1-1; the D gene is possibly TRBD1 (6 bases). The CDR3 contains 16 residues. Germline assignment: CDR1 SGHVS and CDR2 FQNEAQ. Trimming cost V 1 base and J 6 bases, with 18 bases left between them. The CDR3 nucleotides read TGTGCCAGCAGCTTAGAATTTAGAACAGGGCTGTCTGAAGCTTTCTTT. It specifies CASSLEFRTGLSEAFF.

V gene TRBV7-2 combines with J gene TRBJ1-2; D gene uncertain. The germline V gene has CDR1 SGHTA and CDR2 FQGNSA. Trimming pared 1 base from V and 0 bases from J, leaving 9 bases between. There are 15 residues in the CDR3. DNA of the CDR3: TGTGCCAGCAGCTTAGACTCCCCCCCTAACTATGGCTACACCTTC. It translates to CASSLDSPPNYGYTF. Full variable domain (outside the CDR3, taken from reference TRBV7-2 and TRBJ1-2): GAGVSQSPSNKVTEKGKDVELRCDPISGHTALYWYRQSLGQGLEFLIYFQGNSAPDKSGLPSDRFSAERTGGSVSTLTIQRTQQEDSAVYLCASSLDSPPNYGYTFGSGTRLTVV.

The V gene is TRBV28, the J gene TRBJ1-1, with a possible D match to TRBD1 (5 bases). V was shortened by 1 base and J by 6 bases, with 15 bases between the two germline ends. Germline CDR1 MDHEN, CDR2 SYDVKM. The CDR3 has 15 amino acids. CDR3 region: CASSLSQGGRSEAFF. The CDR3 nucleotides are TGTGCCAGCAGTTTATCCCAGGGAGGACGGTCTGAAGCTTTCTTT.

The genes are TRBV29-1 and TRBJ1-2, with 8 bases identical to TRBD1. This CDR3 comprises 12 residues. Germline V gene lookup returns CDR1 SQVTM and CDR2 ANQGSEA. J gave up 8 bases and V 3 bases, and 5 bases lay outside the gene matches. CDR3 DNA: TGCAGCGTTGACAGGGGGCGGTCGGGCTACACCTTC. Amino acids: CSVDRGRSGYTF.

The chain carries TRBV4-3 and TRBJ2-7, with 14 bases that match TRBD2. This CDR3 spans 16 amino acids. With V trimmed by 1 base and J by 4 bases, 3 bases remained unmatched. Looked up from germline, CDR1 is LGHNA and CDR2 is YSLEER. In DNA form, the CDR3 reads TGCGCCAGCAGCCAAGGGACTAGCGGGGGGTATTACGAGCAGTACTTC. It yields the protein CASSQGTSGGYYEQYF.

The V call is TRBV30, the J call TRBJ1-2; D gene unclear. This CDR3 is built from 15 residues. Between the trimmed V and J ends, which lost 0 bases and 4 bases, there was a span of 15 bases. The germline V gene encodes CDR1 GTSNPN and CDR2 SVGIG (reference sequence). The CDR3 here is CAWSVHAGGGYGYTF. In nucleotides, the CDR3 is TGTGCCTGGAGTGTACATGCGGGCGGTGGCTATGGCTACACCTTC.

The chain joins TRBV28 to TRBJ1-6, with a tentative D call TRBD1 (5 bases). From germline, CDR1 is MDHEN and CDR2 SYDVKM. Deletions cut 5 bases from V and 6 bases from J, with 11 bases between. The CDR3 sequence is 14 residues long. Here the CDR3 reads CASSDGHLNSPLHF. The CDR3 region has the DNA TGTGCCAGCAGTGACGGACACCTTAATTCACCCCTCCACTTT.

The chain joins TRBV29-1 to TRBJ2-6, with D unresolved. Trimming took 4 bases from V and 0 from J, leaving 7 bases between them. The germline CDR1 and CDR2 sequences are SQVTM and ANQGSEA. The CDR3 runs 14 residues. The CDR3 nucleotides read TGCAGCGTTGTGCAGAACTCTGGGGCCAACGTCCTGACTTTC. Translating it yields CSVVQNSGANVLTF.

The rearrangement links TRBV6-5 to TRBJ2-5; D perhaps matches TRBD2 (7 bases). CDR1 and CDR2 from the germline V gene are MNHEY and SVGAGI. Trimming stripped 6 bases from V and 4 bases from J, with 18 bases between. The CDR3 runs 15 residues. CDR3 amino acids: CASRPTGGRAETQYF. CDR3 DNA: TGTGCCAGCAGACCGACCGGGGGGCGGGCAGAGACCCAGTACTTC.

The chain joins TRBV5-1 to TRBJ1-1, with a weak D call TRBD1 (5 bases). V was pared by 4 bases and J by 2 bases, with 18 bases between. This CDR3 is 16 amino acids long. The germline gives CDR1 SGHRS, CDR2 YFSETQ. Here the CDR3 reads CASSLGVGLGNTEAFF. The CDR3 nucleotides read TGCGCCAGCAGCCTCGGCGTGGGGCTTGGAAACACTGAAGCTTTCTTT.